These 10 T cell receptor beta chains originate from one sample sequenced in a study of blood T cell repertoires in COVID-19. The table came from immunoSEQ multiplex PCR; TCRdb's copy has only in-frame clones and leaves some out. The sample shows 95,000 or so clones, about nine tenths of them seen only once. The sequenced material came from peripheral blood. Source of these receptors: a woman aged 70-85 years with acute or convalescent COVID-19.

The chain employs TRBV9 and TRBJ1-2; 8 nucleotides align to TRBD1. The CDR3 loop spans 14 amino acids. V shed 2 bases, J shed 4 bases, and the junction held 4 bases outside the gene matches. Germline-derived CDR1 and CDR2 are SGDLS and YYNGEE. CDR3 amino acids: CASSVTGGPYGYTF. The CDR3 region has the DNA TGTGCCAGCAGCGTTACAGGGGGTCCCTATGGCTACACCTTC.

The rearrangement joins TRBV5-1 to TRBJ2-5; D is unclear. V was pared by 0 bases and J by 5 bases, with 8 bases between. This CDR3 is built from 13 residues. Per the germline V gene, CDR1 is SGHRS and CDR2 is YFSETQ. The CDR3: CASSLESAETQYF. In nucleotides, the CDR3 is TGCGCCAGCAGCTTGGAAAGCGCGGAGACCCAGTACTTC.

The chain has TRBV7-9 and TRBJ2-7; D ambiguous. Between the trimmed V and J ends, which lost 5 bases and 1 base, there was a span of 12 bases. The CDR3 runs to 14 residues. Germline lookup yields CDR1 SEHNR and CDR2 FQNEAQ (reference sequence). The CDR3 bases are TGTGCCAGCAGCCCCGTGGCCAGGTCCTACGAGCAGTACGTC. Protein product: CASSPVARSYEQYV.

This clone has just one count. The chain joins TRBV28 to TRBJ1-5; D not resolved. The CDR3 loop spans 11 amino acids. Germline CDR1 MDHEN, CDR2 SYDVKM. The V end was cut by 4 bases, the J end by 9 bases, with 7 bases between. CDR3 DNA: TGTGCCAGCAGTTCCCCCGGGCCCCAGCATTTT. Residues: CASSSPGPQHF.

DNA for the CDR3: TGTGCCAGCAGCCGCGGTAGCCACAATGAGCAGTTCTTC. Protein sequence: CASSRGSHNEQFF. The chain uses TRBV12-3 or TRBV12-4 and TRBJ2-1; D is unclear. The CDR3 is made up of 13 amino acids. Trimming shortened V by 6 bases and J by 5 bases, and 11 bases separated the two germline ends.

The chain carries TRBV7-6 and TRBJ2-2, with 10 bases identical to TRBD2. V dropped 6 bases and J dropped 2; count of bases not matched to a gene: 6. The CDR3 is 16 amino acids. CDR1 and CDR2 (germline): SGHVS, FNYEAQ. In DNA, the CDR3 is TGTGCCAGCAGGATGAGCGGGGGGGTAAACACCGGGGAGCTGTTTTTT. This translates into CASRMSGGVNTGELFF. The full variable domain, its missing parts supplied by reference TRBV7-6 and TRBJ2-2, is GAGVSQSPRYKVTKRGQDVALRCDPISGHVSLYWYRQALGQGPEFLTYFNYEAQQDKSGLPNDRFSAERPEGSISTLTIQRTEQRDSAMYRCASRMSGGVNTGELFFGEGSRLTVL.

CDR3 residues: CASSLAPGTGGFEQYF. CDR3 nucleotides: TGTGCCAGCAGCTTAGCACCCGGGACAGGGGGCTTCGAGCAGTACTTC. This rearrangement joins TRBV7-2 to TRBJ2-7; 12 bases are a match to TRBD1. This CDR3 is 16 amino acids long. With V trimmed by 0 bases and J by 6 bases, 6 bases remained unmatched. The V gene's germline CDR1 is SGHTA and CDR2 FQGNSA.

The J gene is TRBJ1-1, the V gene TRBV27; D ambiguous. The V gene lost 2 bases and the J gene lost 2 bases, with 9 bases spanning the gap. The CDR3 runs to 14 residues. Germline CDR1 and CDR2: MNHEY and SMNVEV (reference sequence). The DNA for the CDR3 is TGTGCCAGCAGTTTACTGGCAGGTAACACTGAAGCTTTCTTT. It is translated as CASSLLAGNTEAFF.

The chain has TRBV13 and TRBJ1-2, with 8 bases fitting TRBD1. Germline values: CDR1 PRHDT, CDR2 FYEKMQ (reference sequence). The CDR3 loop spans 15 amino acids. With 5 bases clipped from V and 3 bases from J, the junction kept 8 bases outside the gene matches. CDR3 amino acids: CASSTPGGADYGYTF. Written as DNA, the CDR3 is TGTGCCAGCAGCACCCCAGGGGGCGCAGACTATGGCTACACCTTC.

V is TRBV30 and J is TRBJ1-5; a weak D match, TRBD1 (5 bases). In germline, CDR1 is GTSNPN, CDR2 SVGIG (reference sequence). The V gene lost 3 bases and the J gene lost 0 bases, with 21 bases spanning the gap. This CDR3 is 18 amino acids long. CDR3 DNA: TGTGCCTGGAGCCCACACGACCCTTGGAGGGGTAGCAATCAGCCCCAGCATTTT. It is translated as CAWSPHDPWRGSNQPQHF.